This TCR beta chain is from a study of blood T cell repertoires in COVID-19. Looking at the study overall: The cDNA or gDNA used as material had been derived from T cells, B-cell-depleted T cells, or PBMCs.

Assay used: immunoSEQ multiplex PCR; TCRdb lists only in-frame clones, some missing. Among approximately 280,000 clones listed, roughly 87% were seen once. Germline CDR1 reads SNHLY; CDR2 reads FYNNEI. The V and J ends lost 4 bases and 8 bases respectively, with 18 bases between them. The CDR3 contains 15 residues. This clone was seen only a few times. Source material: PBMCs or T cells enriched from blood (not recorded which). This chain links TRBV2 with TRBJ2-1; D might be TRBD2 (6 bases). This receptor was taken from a woman between 40 and 50 years old who had recovered from COVID-19. CDR3 sequence (DNA): TGTGCCAGCAGTGGAGGGGTGGGAGGCAGGGATGAGCAGTTCTTC. This codes for CASSGGVGGRDEQFF.